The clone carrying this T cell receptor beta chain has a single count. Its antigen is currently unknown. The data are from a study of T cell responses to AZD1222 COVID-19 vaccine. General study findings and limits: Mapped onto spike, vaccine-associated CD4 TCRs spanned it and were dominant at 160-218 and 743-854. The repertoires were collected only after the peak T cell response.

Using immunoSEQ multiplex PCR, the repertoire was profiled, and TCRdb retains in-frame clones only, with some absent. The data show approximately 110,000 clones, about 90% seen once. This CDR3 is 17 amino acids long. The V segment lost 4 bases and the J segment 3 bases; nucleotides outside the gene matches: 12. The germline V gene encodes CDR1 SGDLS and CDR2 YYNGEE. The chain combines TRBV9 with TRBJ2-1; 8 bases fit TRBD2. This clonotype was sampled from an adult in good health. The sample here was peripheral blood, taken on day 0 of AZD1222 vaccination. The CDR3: CASSLRSSGGIYNEQFF. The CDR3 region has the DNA TGTGCCAGCAGCCTCCGTTCGAGCGGGGGCATCTACAATGAGCAGTTCTTC.